Following are 25 T cell receptor beta chains from one sample sequenced in a study of T cells expressing NK-cell markers. Using the 5' RACE reads, TCRdb records one entry per CDR3 protein without DNA. This sample contains 130,000 to 150,000 distinct CDR3 sequences. Sequencing was carried out using blood T cells: a sorted CD56 or NKG2C T cell subset, CD4+ or CD8+ T cells, or bulk PBMC T cells (not recorded which). Source of these receptors: a man between 18 and 35 years old in good health.

The chain is built from TRBV30 and TRBJ2-1. The CDR3 is made up of 13 amino acids. From germline, CDR1 is GTSNPN and CDR2 SVGIG (reference sequence). The CDR3 spells CALTHRTYNEQFF.

J is TRBJ2-1 and V is TRBV12-3 or TRBV12-4; the TCRdb D gene call, TRBD2, has no DNA to confirm it. The CDR3 has 16 amino acids. The CDR3 sequence is CASTLAGPPAYNEQFF.

The chain joins TRBV4-1 to TRBJ2-5; TCRdb designates TRBD1, a call that cannot be tested without DNA. The CDR3 has 15 amino acids. Germline V gene sequence: CDR1 MGHRA, CDR2 YSYEKL. CDR3 sequence reads: CASSYSTGGEETQYF.

V usage is TRBV4-2 and J usage is TRBJ2-7; TCRdb's D gene call, TRBD1, goes unchecked for lack of DNA. The CDR3 loop spans 15 amino acids. Germline CDR1 and CDR2: LGHNA and YNFKEQ. The CDR3 sequence is CASSQVGTVAYEQYF.

The V and J genes are TRBV11-1 and TRBJ2-3; TCRdb calls TRBD1, which cannot be checked without DNA. The CDR3 contains 18 residues. From germline, CDR1 is SGHAT and CDR2 FQDESV (reference sequence). The CDR3: CASSLLAKHIQDPDTQYF. Full variable domain (missing parts from reference TRBV11-1 and TRBJ2-3): EAEVAQSPRYKITEKSQAVAFWCDPISGHATLYWYRQILGQGPELLVQFQDESVVDDSQLPKDRFSAERLKGVDSTLKIQPAELGDSAMYLCASSLLAKHIQDPDTQYFGPGTRLTVL.

The rearrangement joins TRBV30 to TRBJ2-3; without DNA, the TCRdb call of TRBD2 cannot be checked. The CDR3 sequence is 14 residues long. The germline gives CDR1 GTSNPN, CDR2 SVGIG (reference sequence). The CDR3 sequence: CAWTWTSDADTQYF. The complete variable domain, with remaining parts taken from reference TRBV30 and TRBJ2-3, reads SQTIHQWPATLVQPVGSPLSLECTVEGTSNPNLYWYRQAAGRGLQLLFYSVGIGQISSEVPQNLSASRPQDRQFILSSKKLLLSDSGFYLCAWTWTSDADTQYFGPGTRLTVL.

The V and J genes are TRBV7-2 and TRBJ2-1. CDR3 size: 14 residues. In germline, CDR1 is SGHTA, CDR2 FQGNSA. The CDR3 here is CASSLSTADYGEFF.

The gene calls are TRBV3-1 and TRBJ1-4. The CDR3 spans 16 residues. Germline V gene data show CDR1 as LGHDT and CDR2 as YNNKEL (reference sequence). The CDR3 spells CASSQDPGKIGGKLFF. Combining the CDR3 with reference TRBV3-1 and TRBJ1-4 gives the whole variable domain DTAVSQTPKYLVTQMGNDKSIKCEQNLGHDTMYWYKQDSKKFLKIMFSYNNKELIINETVPNRFSPKSPDKAHLNLHINSLELGDSAVYFCASSQDPGKIGGKLFFGSGTQLSVL.

The CDR3 here is CASSPRDYNEQFF. The chain links TRBV18 to TRBJ2-1; lacking DNA, the TRBD1 call made by TCRdb goes unchecked. The germline V gene encodes CDR1 KGHSH and CDR2 LQKENI. The CDR3 covers 13 residues.

The V gene is TRBV5-1, the J gene TRBJ1-2; the TCRdb D gene call, TRBD1, has no DNA to confirm it. Germline lookup yields CDR1 SGHRS and CDR2 YFSETQ. CDR3 size: 12 residues. CDR3 region: CASSPDRVGYTF.

The rearrangement uses TRBV30 and TRBJ2-3; TCRdb indicates TRBD1, and absent DNA this call remains unverified. Germline-derived CDR1 and CDR2 are GTSNPN and SVGIG (reference sequence). This CDR3 is built from 17 residues. The CDR3 loop reads CAWSGGAAGIYTDTQYF. The variable domain in full, with the rest retrieved from reference TRBV30 and TRBJ2-3, is SQTIHQWPATLVQPVGSPLSLECTVEGTSNPNLYWYRQAAGRGLQLLFYSVGIGQISSEVPQNLSASRPQDRQFILSSKKLLLSDSGFYLCAWSGGAAGIYTDTQYFGPGTRLTVL.

The V call is TRBV29-1, the J call TRBJ2-3. Per germline, CDR1 SQVTM and CDR2 ANQGSEA. The CDR3 spans 16 residues. Here the CDR3 reads CSVDLLTHNIPDTQYF.

This rearrangement joins TRBV5-4 to TRBJ2-1; TCRdb selects TRBD1, and the lack of DNA leaves this call unchecked. This CDR3 spans 12 amino acids. The germline V gene has CDR1 SGHNT and CDR2 YYREEE (reference sequence). The CDR3 reads CASSPLGGEQFF.

The chain joins TRBV27 to TRBJ2-3; the D gene TCRdb calls, TRBD1, cannot be checked with no DNA. Germline V gene data show CDR1 as MNHEY and CDR2 as SMNVEV (reference sequence). This CDR3 spans 17 amino acids. The CDR3 is CASSPLRTKVFTDTQYF.

This chain joins TRBV5-1 and TRBJ2-5; TCRdb designates TRBD1, a call that cannot be tested without DNA. The CDR3 spans 16 residues. Germline-derived CDR1 and CDR2 are SGHRS and YFSETQ. This CDR3 is CASSLISAGGFETQYF.

This rearrangement joins TRBV10-3 to TRBJ2-1; TCRdb calls TRBD1, which cannot be checked without DNA. The CDR3 has 11 amino acids. Germline lookup yields CDR1 ENHRY and CDR2 SYGVKD. CDR3: CAARVGDTQFF.

The chain links TRBV7-9 to TRBJ2-5; TCRdb's D gene call, TRBD2, goes unchecked for lack of DNA. CDR3 length: 16 amino acids. Looked up from germline, CDR1 is SEHNR and CDR2 is FQNEAQ (reference sequence). The CDR3 protein is CASSLLGQGEQETQYF.

The rearrangement links TRBV2 to TRBJ2-5; TCRdb designates TRBD2, a call that cannot be tested without DNA. The CDR3 extends over 13 amino acids. Germline values: CDR1 SNHLY, CDR2 FYNNEI. Here the CDR3 reads CASSETSQETQYF.

The rearrangement uses TRBV5-6 and TRBJ2-7; absent DNA, TCRdb's TRBD1 call cannot be checked. Germline lookup yields CDR1 SGHDT and CDR2 YYEEEE. This CDR3 has 16 amino acids. The CDR3 is CASSLALGAEAYEQYF.

The V call is TRBV7-2, the J call TRBJ1-1; TCRdb selects TRBD1, and the lack of DNA leaves this call unchecked. Germline assignment: CDR1 SGHTA and CDR2 FQGNSA. The CDR3 has 12 residues. Here the CDR3 reads CASSLPGTEAFF.

The chain carries TRBV4-3 and TRBJ2-2; TCRdb proposes TRBD1, but this gene call is untestable without DNA. The CDR3 consists of 16 residues. Germline assignment: CDR1 LGHNA and CDR2 YSLEER. The chain's CDR3 is CASSQGTGRNTGELFF.

The V and J genes are TRBV4-2 and TRBJ2-5; the TRBD1 assignment by TCRdb is unverifiable without DNA. The CDR3 loop spans 17 amino acids. The germline V gene has CDR1 LGHNA and CDR2 YNFKEQ. The chain's CDR3 is CASSQAWRGAEWETQYF.

The V call is TRBV29-1, the J call TRBJ2-7; TCRdb picks TRBD1, but there is no DNA to check that call. This CDR3 spans 13 amino acids. Looked up from germline, CDR1 is SQVTM and CDR2 is ANQGSEA. The CDR3 reads CSVGDRGSYEQYF.

This chain links TRBV3-1 with TRBJ2-1; there is no DNA to check the TCRdb D call of TRBD2. Germline V gene data show CDR1 as LGHDT and CDR2 as YNNKEL (reference sequence). CDR3 size: 14 residues. The CDR3 protein is CASSRTVSYNEQFF.

The V call is TRBV2, the J call TRBJ2-1; with no DNA, the TCRdb D assignment of TRBD1 cannot be verified. Germline V gene lookup returns CDR1 SNHLY and CDR2 FYNNEI. This CDR3 comprises 15 residues. The CDR3 loop is CASSTDGDVTREQFF. The variable domain in full, completed from reference TRBV2 and TRBJ2-1, reads EPEVTQTPSHQVTQMGQEVILRCVPISNHLYFYWYRQILGQKVEFLVSFYNNEISEKSEIFDDQFSVERPDGSNFTLKIRSTKLEDSAMYFCASSTDGDVTREQFFGPGTRLTVL.